The rows below give T cell receptor beta chains drawn from one sample of a study of memory CD8 T cells in hepatitis C reinfection. Assay used: immunoSEQ multiplex PCR; TCRdb lists only in-frame clones, some missing. The sample has over 45,000 clones, roughly 89% seen once. Source material: naive CD8+ T cells sorted from blood. These receptors came from a man aged 18 to 30 with hepatitis C virus infection. The CDR3 runs from the conserved cysteine through the conserved F or W. Fields, in order: clone size, D gene, J gene, V gene, CDR3 DNA, CDR3 protein. The D gene is left open where the match is weak. Clone size appears in some rows only: once, few, many, or a class for an expanded clone.

abundance: .; d_gene: TRBD2; j_gene: TRBJ2-7; v_gene: TRBV6-5; CDR3nt: TGTGCCAGCGCGGGAGTATCTTACGAGCAGTACTTC; CDR3aa: CASAGVSYEQYF
abundance: once; d_gene: .; j_gene: TRBJ1-2; v_gene: TRBV25-1; CDR3nt: TGTGCCAGCAGTGATTGGGACATCTGGCCCTATGGCTACACCTTC; CDR3aa: CASSDWDIWPYGYTF
abundance: .; d_gene: TRBD2; j_gene: TRBJ2-2; v_gene: TRBV4-2; CDR3nt: TGTGCCAGCAGCCAAGAAGCTAGCGGGTACACCGGGGAGCTGTTTTTT; CDR3aa: CASSQEASGYTGELFF
abundance: .; d_gene: TRBD2; j_gene: TRBJ2-1; v_gene: TRBV29-1; CDR3nt: TGCAGCGTTATCCCCGGGACTAGCGGGGCAGGAGAGCAGTTCTTC; CDR3aa: CSVIPGTSGAGEQFF
abundance: .; d_gene: TRBD2; j_gene: TRBJ2-3; v_gene: TRBV27; CDR3nt: TGTGCCAGCAGGTCTAGCGGGAGAGTATTGGGGCAGTATTTT; CDR3aa: CASRSSGRVLGQYF
abundance: .; d_gene: TRBD1; j_gene: TRBJ2-1; v_gene: TRBV19; CDR3nt: TGTGCCAGTAGTATACAGGGGGCAATGGGTAATGAGCAGTTCTTC; CDR3aa: CASSIQGAMGNEQFF
abundance: .; d_gene: TRBD2; j_gene: TRBJ2-3; v_gene: TRBV7-9; CDR3nt: TGTGCCAGCGGTCGACTAGCGGGGGGCCGCACAGATACGCAGTATTTT; CDR3aa: CASGRLAGGRTDTQYF
abundance: once; d_gene: TRBD2; j_gene: TRBJ2-5; v_gene: TRBV13; CDR3nt: TGTGCCAGCAGCGCCTATGGGCGGGGGGCAATGACCCAGTACTTC; CDR3aa: CASSAYGRGAMTQYF
abundance: .; d_gene: TRBD2; j_gene: TRBJ2-1; v_gene: TRBV28; CDR3nt: TGTGCCAGCAGTTTAGTTACTAGCGGGGGGGAGCAGTTCTTC; CDR3aa: CASSLVTSGGEQFF
abundance: .; d_gene: .; j_gene: TRBJ2-1; v_gene: TRBV6-1; CDR3nt: TGTGCCAGCAGTGAACCCGGCGGTTGGGATGAGCAGTTCTTC; CDR3aa: CASSEPGGWDEQFF
abundance: .; d_gene: TRBD2; j_gene: TRBJ2-3; v_gene: TRBV11-2; CDR3nt: TGTGCCCTCGCCGGGACTAGCGGCACAGATACGCAGTATTTT; CDR3aa: CALAGTSGTDTQYF
abundance: few; d_gene: TRBD2; j_gene: TRBJ2-2; v_gene: TRBV5-6; CDR3nt: TGTGCCAGCAGCACCGAGCGGGAACGGGCCGGGGAGCTGTTTTTT; CDR3aa: CASSTERERAGELFF
abundance: .; d_gene: .; j_gene: TRBJ1-5; v_gene: TRBV27; CDR3nt: TGTGCCAGCAGTTTACTCGGTGGTAGCAATCAGCCCCAGCATTTT; CDR3aa: CASSLLGGSNQPQHF
abundance: .; d_gene: .; j_gene: TRBJ2-3; v_gene: TRBV4-1; CDR3nt: TGCGCCAGCAGCCAAGGGCGGGGCACAGATACGCAGTATTTT; CDR3aa: CASSQGRGTDTQYF
abundance: once; d_gene: .; j_gene: TRBJ1-5; v_gene: TRBV23-1; CDR3nt: TGCGCCAGCAGTCACCCCGACAGGTTCGGACAGCCCCAGCATTTT; CDR3aa: CASSHPDRFGQPQHF
abundance: .; d_gene: TRBD1; j_gene: TRBJ2-5; v_gene: TRBV29-1; CDR3nt: TGCAGCGTCTCGGGGACAGGGGCTGCGGAGACCCAGTACTTC; CDR3aa: CSVSGTGAAETQYF
abundance: .; d_gene: TRBD2; j_gene: TRBJ2-7; v_gene: TRBV27; CDR3nt: TGTGCCAGCAGTGCCGACACTTTCGGCGGGAGGGAGGACGAGCAGTACTTC; CDR3aa: CASSADTFGGREDEQYF
abundance: .; d_gene: .; j_gene: TRBJ1-2; v_gene: TRBV28; CDR3nt: TGTGCCAGCAGTTCACCTACTATTAGCCATGGCGAGGACTATGGCTACACCTTC; CDR3aa: CASSSPTISHGEDYGYTF
abundance: .; d_gene: .; j_gene: TRBJ2-3; v_gene: TRBV7-9; CDR3nt: TGTGCCAGCAGCGAAGTAACGGTAGATACGCAGTATTTT; CDR3aa: CASSEVTVDTQYF
abundance: .; d_gene: TRBD2; j_gene: TRBJ2-2; v_gene: TRBV5-6; CDR3nt: TGTGCCAGCAGCTTGAGGCTAGCGGGAGTTGCCGGGGAGCTGTTTTTT; CDR3aa: CASSLRLAGVAGELFF
abundance: .; d_gene: .; j_gene: TRBJ1-6; v_gene: TRBV4-1; CDR3nt: TGCGCCAGCAGCCAAGACTCAGGGGATAATTCACCCCTCCACTTT; CDR3aa: CASSQDSGDNSPLHF
abundance: .; d_gene: .; j_gene: TRBJ2-2; v_gene: TRBV29-1; CDR3nt: TGCAGCGTGGCCCTAGGCACCGGGGAGCTGTTTTTT; CDR3aa: CSVALGTGELFF
abundance: .; d_gene: TRBD1; j_gene: TRBJ2-3; v_gene: TRBV7-9; CDR3nt: TGTGCCAGCAGTCATCGGGACAGGGCGGAGGATACGCAGTATTTT; CDR3aa: CASSHRDRAEDTQYF
abundance: once; d_gene: TRBD2; j_gene: TRBJ2-2; v_gene: TRBV10-2; CDR3nt: TGCGCCAGCAGGCTCACTAGCGGGAGTGCCGGGGAGCTGTTTTTT; CDR3aa: CASRLTSGSAGELFF
abundance: .; d_gene: .; j_gene: TRBJ2-7; v_gene: TRBV4-1; CDR3nt: TGCGCCAGCAGCCATCAGGGCCCTTTCTACGAGCAGTACTTC; CDR3aa: CASSHQGPFYEQYF
abundance: .; d_gene: .; j_gene: TRBJ2-1; v_gene: TRBV6-5; CDR3nt: TGTGCCAGCGGGAGGAATCCCTACAATGAGCAGTTCTTC; CDR3aa: CASGRNPYNEQFF
abundance: few; d_gene: TRBD2; j_gene: TRBJ2-2; v_gene: TRBV19; CDR3nt: TGTGCCAGTAGTTGGGCTAGCGGGGGCCGGAACACCGGGGAGCTGTTTTTT; CDR3aa: CASSWASGGRNTGELFF
abundance: .; d_gene: .; j_gene: TRBJ2-1; v_gene: TRBV6-5; CDR3nt: TGTGCCAGCAGGTCGAGACATCCCCACAATGAGCAGTTCTTC; CDR3aa: CASRSRHPHNEQFF
abundance: .; d_gene: .; j_gene: TRBJ1-2; v_gene: TRBV4-3; CDR3nt: TGCGCCAGCAGCCAAGACCCCTCGGACGGGAATCTCTATGGCTACACCTTC; CDR3aa: CASSQDPSDGNLYGYTF
abundance: .; d_gene: .; j_gene: TRBJ2-1; v_gene: TRBV5-1; CDR3nt: TGCGCCAGCAGTGGGGCGGGGCCTTACAATGAGCAGTTCTTC; CDR3aa: CASSGAGPYNEQFF
abundance: once; d_gene: .; j_gene: TRBJ2-1; v_gene: TRBV19; CDR3nt: TGTGCCAGTAGGGGGGCCTTTTGGGATGAGCAGTTCTTC; CDR3aa: CASRGAFWDEQFF
abundance: once; d_gene: .; j_gene: TRBJ2-1; v_gene: TRBV28; CDR3nt: TGTGCCATCACCCCTAGCTCCTACAATGAGCAGTTCTTC; CDR3aa: CAITPSSYNEQFF
abundance: .; d_gene: TRBD2; j_gene: TRBJ2-2; v_gene: TRBV6-6; CDR3nt: TGTGCCAGCAGTTACACGCGGGAGAGAGACACCGGGGAGCTGTTTTTT; CDR3aa: CASSYTRERDTGELFF
abundance: .; d_gene: .; j_gene: TRBJ1-2; v_gene: TRBV6-6; CDR3nt: TGTGCCAGCAGTTCGCTGCGGGATCACTACACCTTC; CDR3aa: CASSSLRDHYTF
abundance: .; d_gene: TRBD1; j_gene: TRBJ1-1; v_gene: TRBV19; CDR3nt: TGTGCCAGCCAGGGACAGGGTGGGACTGAAGCTTTCTTT; CDR3aa: CASQGQGGTEAFF
abundance: .; d_gene: TRBD1; j_gene: TRBJ1-3; v_gene: TRBV12-5; CDR3nt: TGTGCTAGTGGTTTGGTCGGACAGGACGGAAACACCATATATTTT; CDR3aa: CASGLVGQDGNTIYF
abundance: .; d_gene: .; j_gene: TRBJ2-1; v_gene: TRBV4-1; CDR3nt: TGCGCCAGCAGCCTCGAGGGGGTTGGCATTTCGTACAATGAGCAGTTCTTC; CDR3aa: CASSLEGVGISYNEQFF
abundance: once; d_gene: .; j_gene: TRBJ2-7; v_gene: TRBV29-1; CDR3nt: TGCAGCGTCGAATTCCAGGGGTACGAGCAGTACTTC; CDR3aa: CSVEFQGYEQYF
abundance: .; d_gene: TRBD2; j_gene: TRBJ2-2; v_gene: TRBV6-5; CDR3nt: TGTGCCAGCAGTTACTCTTCGGGACTAGCGGGCGGGGAGCTGTTTTTT; CDR3aa: CASSYSSGLAGGELFF
abundance: .; d_gene: TRBD1; j_gene: TRBJ1-3; v_gene: TRBV4-1; CDR3nt: TGCGCCAGCCAGCCGCAAAGCGGACAGGGGGGAAACACCATATATTTT; CDR3aa: CASQPQSGQGGNTIYF
abundance: .; d_gene: .; j_gene: TRBJ1-1; v_gene: TRBV6-5; CDR3nt: TGTGCCAGCAGTTACCGACAAGGGGGAGAAGCTTTCTTT; CDR3aa: CASSYRQGGEAFF
abundance: once; d_gene: .; j_gene: TRBJ1-1; v_gene: TRBV4-1; CDR3nt: TGCGCCAGCAGCCATGCAGGGCTGAACACTGAAGCTTTCTTT; CDR3aa: CASSHAGLNTEAFF
abundance: .; d_gene: .; j_gene: TRBJ2-7; v_gene: TRBV5-1; CDR3nt: TGCGCCAGCAGCTTGGGGGGAGGATTGGCCGAGCAGTACTTC; CDR3aa: CASSLGGGLAEQYF
abundance: .; d_gene: TRBD1; j_gene: TRBJ1-2; v_gene: TRBV9; CDR3nt: TGTGCCAGCAGCGCAGACCTCACCGGGACAGCGATCTATGGCTACACCTTC; CDR3aa: CASSADLTGTAIYGYTF
abundance: few; d_gene: .; j_gene: TRBJ1-1; v_gene: TRBV7-9; CDR3nt: TGTGCCAGCAGCCCTATCATGAACACTGAAGCTTTCTTT; CDR3aa: CASSPIMNTEAFF
abundance: .; d_gene: TRBD2; j_gene: TRBJ2-7; v_gene: TRBV7-6; CDR3nt: TGTGCCAGCAGCTTGGGACTAGCCCGCCTTGACGAGCAGTACTTC; CDR3aa: CASSLGLARLDEQYF
abundance: .; d_gene: TRBD2; j_gene: TRBJ2-1; v_gene: TRBV6-6; CDR3nt: TGTGCCAGCAGTTACTCCGTGGGCGGGAGTGGGAATGAGCAGTTCTTC; CDR3aa: CASSYSVGGSGNEQFF
abundance: .; d_gene: TRBD1; j_gene: TRBJ2-7; v_gene: TRBV2; CDR3nt: TGTGCCAGCGTCCGGGACAGGGGTACCTACGAGCAGTACTTC; CDR3aa: CASVRDRGTYEQYF
abundance: .; d_gene: .; j_gene: TRBJ1-3; v_gene: TRBV27; CDR3nt: TGTGCCAGCAGTTTATCCGGGGGGCCAGGAAACACCATATATTTT; CDR3aa: CASSLSGGPGNTIYF
abundance: .; d_gene: .; j_gene: TRBJ1-1; v_gene: TRBV29-1; CDR3nt: TGCAGCGTTGAAGATATCCTGACAGAGTCCAACACTGAAGCTTTCTTT; CDR3aa: CSVEDILTESNTEAFF